Reported below is one TCR beta chain. Its specificity is not known. The source of the sample is a study of cytomegalovirus exposure and HLA in healthy donors. Whole-study context: Around 80 million unique TCRs from HLA-typed donors were held in an early data release. In terms of ancestry, the Caucasian-associated cluster contained 80% to 90% of the approximately 400 genotyped donors. Regarding the study as a whole: Presence/absence results assume similar sequencing depth per donor, which may not hold.

The CDR3 sequence is 15 residues long. V shed 4 bases and J 0 bases; nucleotides not matched to a gene: 6. Looked up from germline, CDR1 is SGHVS and CDR2 is FNYEAQ. The PCR made use of 60 Vbeta and 13 Jbeta primers. The assay was immunoSEQ multiplex PCR, and TCRdb's table has in-frame clones only and misses some. The sample gives 110,000 to 150,000 clones, about 84% of which show up once; about 2.5% is in the top ten. The V call is TRBV7-6, the J call TRBJ2-7; TRBD2 matches 7 bases. The sample comprised PBMCs. The source of this sequence is a woman aged 18-29 years in good health and CMV-seropositive. In DNA form, the CDR3 reads TGTGCCAGCAGCTCCACCCGGGGGGACTCCTACGAGCAGTACTTC. It codes for CASSSTRGDSYEQYF.